This T cell receptor (beta chain) was sequenced during a study of blood T cell repertoires in COVID-19. Overall study context: Samples came from the United States, Italy and Spain, spanning acute and convalescent COVID-19. PBMCs, B-cell-depleted T cells, or T cells were the source of the cDNA or gDNA that made up the material.

Trimming shortened V by 2 bases and J by 0 bases, and 4 bases separated the two germline ends. The CDR3 runs to 13 residues. CDR1 and CDR2 (germline): KGHSY, FQNENV. Methods used by the authors: Amplified reference gene primers provided the basis for estimating nucleated cell counts. TCRdb's copy holds only in-frame clones and misses some; the assay was immunoSEQ multiplex PCR. The DNA was the basis for D and trimming; V, J and clone size are from that table. The table includes under 200,000 clones, roughly 88% detected once. The TCR sequence derives from a man in his sixties who had recovered from COVID-19. Sequencing input: peripheral blood. The rearrangement joins TRBV16 to TRBJ1-1; D is undetermined. CDR3 region: CASSQRVNTEAFF. The CDR3 nucleotides are TGTGCCAGCAGCCAACGTGTGAACACTGAAGCTTTCTTT.